Listed here are 8 T cell receptor beta chains from one sample, sequenced in a study of T cells in Graves' hyperthyroidism and ophthalmopathy. TCR beta CDR3 sequences were amplified from RNA transcripts. HTBI primers were employed in a first-round RT-PCR of the TCR CDR3. TCRdb reanalysed the multiplex PCR reads using MiXCR and keeps one entry per CDR3 protein. Of about 500,000 distinct CDR3 sequences listed, around 43% are singletons. The sample comprised peripheral blood or thyroid tissue (not recorded which). Receptor source: an adult woman with Graves' disease, either hyperthyroidism or ophthalmopathy (not recorded which).

The rearrangement uses TRBV4-3 and TRBJ1-2; a weak D match, TRBD1 (5 bases). Per the germline V gene, CDR1 is LGHNA and CDR2 is YSLEER. The CDR3 runs 15 residues. The V end was cut by 0 bases, the J end by 3 bases, with 11 bases between. CDR3 in DNA: TGCGCCAGCAGCCAAGAAGTACAGGCCGACTATGGCTACACCTTC. It yields the protein CASSQEVQADYGYTF.

On this clonotype itself: A read error may explain this, as a much larger clone is one base away. The chain couples TRBV19 to TRBJ2-2, with D possibly TRBD2 on 6 matching bases. Germline CDR1 and CDR2: LNHDA and SQIVND (reference sequence). V was pared by 1 base and J by 5 bases, with 8 bases between. This CDR3 is 14 amino acids long. The CDR3, as DNA: TGTGCCAGTAGTATAGCGGGAGTTACCGGGGAGCTGTTTTTT. It codes for CASSIAGVTGELFF. The complete variable domain, with remaining parts taken from reference TRBV19 and TRBJ2-2, reads DGGITQSPKYLFRKEGQNVTLSCEQNLNHDAMYWYRQDPGQGLRLIYYSQIVNDFQKGDIAEGYSVSREKKESFPLTVTSAQKNPTAFYLCASSIAGVTGELFFGEGSRLTVL.

The CDR3 DNA reads TGTGCCAGCACAACTCGGACAGGGGTTTCACCCCTCCACTTT. Amino acid sequence: CASTTRTGVSPLHF. V is TRBV2 and J is TRBJ1-6; TRBD1 matches at 9 bases. Trimming at V came to 7 bases and at J to 9 bases, leaving 7 bases not matched to a gene. The germline V gene encodes CDR1 SNHLY and CDR2 FYNNEI. CDR3 length equals 14 residues.

The chain has TRBV10-3 and TRBJ1-2, with D possibly TRBD1 on 6 matching bases. The ends were cut back, 2 bases at V and 7 bases at J, with 11 bases in the middle. The germline gives CDR1 ENHRY, CDR2 SYGVKD. CDR3 size: 13 residues. In DNA, the CDR3 is TGTGCCATCAGTGAGACCATAGGGGGTGGCTACACCTTC. Translating it yields CAISETIGGGYTF.

This clonotype appeared many times. The rearrangement joins TRBV9 to TRBJ1-2; D might be TRBD1 (5 bases). V was trimmed by 4 bases and J by 7 bases, leaving 17 bases between them. CDR1 is SGDLS, CDR2 YYNGEE, per germline. The CDR3 sequence is 14 residues long. The CDR3 DNA sequence: TGTGCCAGCAGCACTCGGGACTCCTATGGTGGCTACACCTTC. It translates to CASSTRDSYGGYTF.

Many counts were recorded for this clonotype. The chain recombines TRBV6-6 with TRBJ2-5, with D possibly matching TRBD2 (5 bases). This CDR3 spans 13 amino acids. Germline lookup yields CDR1 MNHNY and CDR2 SVGAGI (reference sequence). V dropped 4 bases and J dropped 5 bases, with 11 bases sitting between them. The CDR3 DNA reads as TGTGCCAGCAGTTGGGGAGTATCGGAGACCCAGTACTTC. Its translation: CASSWGVSETQYF.

This clonotype appeared many times. J is TRBJ1-6 and V is TRBV20-1; D unclear. V shed 6 bases and J shed 5 bases, with 14 bases lying between them. There are 14 residues in the CDR3. Germline CDR1 is DFQATT and CDR2 is SNEGSKA (reference sequence). CDR3 sequence: CSAAVTADNSPLHF. The DNA of the CDR3 is TGCAGTGCAGCGGTAACCGCCGATAATTCACCCCTCCACTTT.

This chain connects TRBV5-8 to TRBJ1-2; D uncertain. The V and J ends lost 2 bases and 7 bases respectively, with 15 bases between them. The germline V gene has CDR1 SGHTS and CDR2 YDEGEE. This CDR3 comprises 14 residues. The CDR3 region is CASSLGPGFAGYTF. CDR3 DNA: TGTGCCAGCAGCTTAGGTCCGGGGTTTGCTGGCTACACCTTC.